This T cell receptor (beta chain) derives from a study of early T cells in non-severe SARS-CoV-2 infection. TCRdb reprocessed the 5' RACE reads with MiXCR, giving one entry per CDR3 protein. The sample includes about 66,000 distinct CDR3 sequences, less than 9.5% of them seen just once. V lost 8 bases and J lost 10, with 14 bases in between. The CDR3 is 11 residues long. Germline loops: CDR1 SEHNR, CDR2 FQNEAQ (reference sequence). Sequencing was done on a sample of whole blood. The receptor was isolated from an adult who was a healthcare worker with PCR-confirmed SARS-CoV-2 infection or an uninfected control (not recorded which). The rearrangement uses TRBV7-9 and TRBJ1-2; D unclear. The CDR3 spells CASREDSIYTF. The CDR3 coding sequence is TGTGCCAGCCGAGAGGACTCAATCTACACCTTC. The full variable domain, its missing parts supplied by reference TRBV7-9 and TRBJ1-2, is DTGVSQNPRHKITKRGQNVTFRCDPISEHNRLYWYRQTLGQGPEFLTYFQNEAQLEKSRLLSDRFSAERPKGSFSTLEIQRTEQGDSAMYLCASREDSIYTFGSGTRLTVV.